This TCR beta chain is drawn from a study of T cell responses to AZD1222 COVID-19 vaccine. Germline CDR1 and CDR2: KGHSH and LQKENI. The CDR3 spans 17 residues. The V and J ends lost 2 bases and 3 bases, in that order; junction bases with no gene match: 9. The table came from immunoSEQ multiplex PCR; TCRdb's copy has only in-frame clones and leaves some out. The sample carries tens of thousands of clones, around 87% recorded once. This receptor was taken from an adult who received the AZD1222 COVID-19 vaccine. The chain uses TRBV18 and TRBJ2-2; 7 bases line up with TRBD1. The source material was peripheral blood, sampled 28 days after the second AZD1222 dose. The CDR3 protein is CASSPKQGKAYTGELFF. CDR3 coding DNA: TGTGCCAGCTCACCAAAACAGGGGAAGGCGTACACCGGGGAGCTGTTTTTT. The variable domain in full, completed from reference TRBV18 and TRBJ2-2, reads NAGVMQNPRHLVRRRGQEARLRCSPMKGHSHVYWYRQLPEEGLKFMVYLQKENIIDESGMPKERFSAEFPKEGPSILRIQQVVRGDSAAYFCASSPKQGKAYTGELFFGEGSRLTVL.